This T cell receptor (beta chain) was captured in a study of T cells after posttransplantation cyclophosphamide. Overall study results and limits: Donor-recipient repertoire similarity was low at 1-2 months, rising over year one. TRB overlap between skin or GI tissue T cells and blood was limited.

Assay: immunoSEQ multiplex PCR; the TCRdb copy retains only in-frame clones and omits some. The repertoire shows roughly 42,000 clones, none seen only once; the top ten take 4% to 5.5%. This clone was counted ten times or more. As yet, its antigen is unknown. On the day of bone marrow donation, the related graft donor provided peripheral blood. V dropped 3 bases and J dropped 3 bases, with 16 bases sitting between them. CDR1 is SGHRS and CDR2 is YFSETQ in the germline V gene. The CDR3 consists of 17 residues. The sequenced sample was PBMCs. The chain joins TRBV5-1 to TRBJ2-6, with unresolved D. This TCR derives from a woman between 45 and 60 years old in good health and a related stem cell transplant donor. In DNA form, the CDR3 reads TGCGCCAGCAGCTCATCGTCACGAGGATTTGGGGCCAACGTCCTGACTTTC. It specifies CASSSSSRGFGANVLTF.